This T cell receptor beta chain was observed in a study of Ad26.COV2.S vaccination and SARS-CoV-2 variants (dated by TCRdb to the early 2020s). For the study in its entirety: Donors in the vaccine arm were drawn from COV1001, a multicentre, randomized, double-blind, placebo-controlled phase I-IIa trial testing Ad26.COV2.S in healthy adults. Dosing of Ad26.COV2.S was intramuscular, at either 5x10^10 or 1x10^11 viral particles, delivered as one shot or as two shots spaced 56 days apart. TCRbeta repertoire sequencing was used to assess the specificity and breadth of SARS-CoV-2-reactive T cell receptors after Ad26.COV2.S vaccination. A total of 32 samples were included in the TCR-sequenced set, comprising around 20 Ad26.COV2.S vaccine recipients, 5 placebo recipients and 8 SARS-CoV-2 convalescent individuals. Participants in the trial were split at random into five groups of five each, receiving low-dose or high-dose Ad26.COV2.S once or twice, or else placebo on both occasions. Blinding of investigators to trial group allocation was maintained during experiments and outcome assessment. Study-wide findings and limitations: Higher spike-specific TCR breadth was observed in Ad26.COV2.S recipients than in placebo recipients (P = 0.0014). The authors noted that total T cell responses may have been underestimated by the TCR breadth and depth analyses. After vaccination, spike-specific CD8+ and CD4+ T cell responses were reported to show substantial breadth. Vaccine and placebo recipients had similar non-spike TCR breadth, a finding consistent with the vaccine containing only spike. The study lacked the statistical power to compare responses across vaccine doses or regimens.

Explained via the paper, the treatment or condition label denotes: approximately 18 received Ad26.COV2.S at low or high dose, single or two shots; about 5 received placebo; per-sample allocation not given. For vaccine and placebo recipients, repertoires were sequenced using samples collected on day 63 after the first injection. Cohort 1b enrolled about two dozen adults aged 18-55 years at a single site in Boston, USA, between 29 July and 7 August 2020. Ad26.COV2.S was a replication-incompetent adenovirus type 26 vector that expressed a prefusion-stabilized SARS-CoV-2 spike protein derived from the original Wuhan strain. A remark on this clone: Which antigen it targets is not known. No base-level quality is on record; no much larger clone is a single base apart.

TCRbeta CDR3 regions were sequenced with the immunoSEQ Assay. After extraction, genomic DNA underwent amplification by bias-controlled multiplex PCR, followed by high-throughput sequencing. Per the original workflow: To quantify the absolute abundance of each unique TCRbeta CDR3 region, sequences were collapsed and filtered. T cell fraction was estimated by normalizing TCRbeta template counts to usable DNA, with usable DNA measured through amplification of reference genes found in all nucleated cells. Repertoire TCRs were annotated as SARS-CoV-2-specific by exact matching of V gene, CDR3 amino acid sequence and J gene to a known reactive TCR set. MIRA supplied the reference SARS-CoV-2 TCR set, which was filtered for enrichment in COVID-19-positive ImmuneCODE repertoires so that public or cross-reactive TCRs were removed. Using the MIRA antigens, annotated TCRs were further analysed by specific ORF or by position within an ORF. Breadth was defined as the number of annotated unique rearrangements divided by the total number of unique productive rearrangements, and depth was defined as the summed frequency of the annotated unique rearrangements. Group comparisons of TCR breadth used two-sided Wilcoxon rank-sum tests. This is the immuneACCESS table as TCRdb keeps it, with only in-frame sequences that have V and J called. A part of the clones is gone; compared with another copy, unresolved V genes explain less than half, and the rest is unexplained. Clone size and the V and J calls come from that table; the DNA yielded D and trimming. Across this sample there are 380,000 or so clones, with about 87% seen only once. Jointly, the top ten make up 6.4% of the sample.

The clonotype originates from a person aged 18-65 years who received the Ad26.COV2.S COVID-19 vaccine or a placebo. Sequenced here: peripheral blood, sampled in a trial of Ad26.COV2.S vaccine versus placebo.

The CDR3 has the sequence CASRGGPYNEQFF. The bases read TGTGCCAGCAGGGGAGGGCCCTACAATGAGCAGTTCTTC. Recombination connected TRBV7-9 to TRBJ2-1, and TRBD2 aligns with 7 junction nucleotides. From cysteine to phenylalanine, the CDR3 is 13 amino acids long. The DNA shown is the 39-base CDR3, in frame from base 1. Germline trimming amounts to 6 bases on V and 2 bases on J, with 1 as the count of junction bases outside the gene matches. Taken from the germline V gene (reference sequence), the CDR1 and CDR2 loops are SEHNR and FQNEAQ.